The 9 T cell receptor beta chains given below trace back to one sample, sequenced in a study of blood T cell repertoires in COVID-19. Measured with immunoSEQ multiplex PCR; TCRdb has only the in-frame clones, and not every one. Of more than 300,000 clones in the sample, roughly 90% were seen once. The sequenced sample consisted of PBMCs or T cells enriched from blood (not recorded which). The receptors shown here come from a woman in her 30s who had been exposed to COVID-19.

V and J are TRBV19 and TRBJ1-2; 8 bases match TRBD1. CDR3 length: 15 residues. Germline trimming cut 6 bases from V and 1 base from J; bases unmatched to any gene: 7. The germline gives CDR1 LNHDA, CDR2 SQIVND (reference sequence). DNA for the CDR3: TGTGCCAGTAGACGACAGGGGAATGATAACTATGGCTACACCTTC. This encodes CASRRQGNDNYGYTF.

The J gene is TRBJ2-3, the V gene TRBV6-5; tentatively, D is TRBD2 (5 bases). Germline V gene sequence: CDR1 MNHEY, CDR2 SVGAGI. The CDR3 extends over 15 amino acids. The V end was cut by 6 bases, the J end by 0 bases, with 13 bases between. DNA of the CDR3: TGTGCCAGCAGATTTCAGCGGACTAGCACAGATACGCAGTATTTT. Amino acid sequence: CASRFQRTSTDTQYF.

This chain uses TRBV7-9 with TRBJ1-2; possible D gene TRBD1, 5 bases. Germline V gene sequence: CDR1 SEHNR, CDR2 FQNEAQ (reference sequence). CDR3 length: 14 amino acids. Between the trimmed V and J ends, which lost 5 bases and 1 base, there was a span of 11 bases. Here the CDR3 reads CASSPPGLNYGYTF. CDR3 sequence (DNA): TGTGCCAGCAGCCCCCCGGGACTTAACTATGGCTACACCTTC.

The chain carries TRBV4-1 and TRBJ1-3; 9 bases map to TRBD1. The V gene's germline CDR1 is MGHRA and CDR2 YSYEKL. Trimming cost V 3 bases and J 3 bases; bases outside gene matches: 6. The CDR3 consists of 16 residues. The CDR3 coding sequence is TGCGCCAGCAGCCACTTCAGGGACAGGGTTGGAAACACCATATATTTT. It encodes CASSHFRDRVGNTIYF.

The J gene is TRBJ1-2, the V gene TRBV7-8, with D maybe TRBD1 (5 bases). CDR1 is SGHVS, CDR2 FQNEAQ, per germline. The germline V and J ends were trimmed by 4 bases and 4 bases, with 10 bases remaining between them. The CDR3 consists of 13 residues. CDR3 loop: CASSSTVPYGYTF. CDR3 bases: TGTGCCAGCAGCTCGACAGTTCCCTATGGCTACACCTTC.

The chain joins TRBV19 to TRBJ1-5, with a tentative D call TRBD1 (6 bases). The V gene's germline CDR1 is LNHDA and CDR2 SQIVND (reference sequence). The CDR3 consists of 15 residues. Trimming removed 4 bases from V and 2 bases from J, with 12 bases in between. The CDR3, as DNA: TGTGCCAGTAGTAGGTACAGGGTGGGCAATCAGCCCCAGCATTTT. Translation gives CASSRYRVGNQPQHF.

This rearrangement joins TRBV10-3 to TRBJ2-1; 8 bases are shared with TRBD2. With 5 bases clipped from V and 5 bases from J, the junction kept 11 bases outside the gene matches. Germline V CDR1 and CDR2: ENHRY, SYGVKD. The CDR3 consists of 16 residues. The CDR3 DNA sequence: TGTGCCATCAGTCCTAATCCCAGCGGGGGCCACAATGAGCAGTTCTTC. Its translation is CAISPNPSGGHNEQFF.

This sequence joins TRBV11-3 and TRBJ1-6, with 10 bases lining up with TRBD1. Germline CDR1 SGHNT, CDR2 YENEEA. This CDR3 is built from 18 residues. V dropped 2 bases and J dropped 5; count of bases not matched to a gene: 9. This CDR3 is CASSLCPRTGGHNSPLHF. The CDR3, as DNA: TGTGCCAGCAGCTTATGCCCCCGGACAGGGGGACATAATTCACCCCTCCACTTT.

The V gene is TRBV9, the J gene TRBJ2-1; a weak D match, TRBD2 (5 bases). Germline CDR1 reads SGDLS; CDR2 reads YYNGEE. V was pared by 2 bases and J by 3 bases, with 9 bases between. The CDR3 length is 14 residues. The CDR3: CASSVLGLYNEQFF. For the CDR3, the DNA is TGTGCCAGCAGCGTCCTAGGACTCTACAATGAGCAGTTCTTC.